A single sample gave rise to the 18 T cell receptor beta chains below, sequenced in a study of shared clonotypes between healthy human individuals. CD45RO-negative CD8 cells positively selected for CCR7 made up the naive population, which excluded terminally differentiated effector memory CD45RA+ cells. This table comes from immunoSEQ multiplex PCR, and its TCRdb copy is limited to in-frame clones, with some not included. This sample has 750,000 to 1,000,000 clones, with 92% found just once. Sequencing used naive CD8+ T cells sorted from blood. The receptor source for this set is a man aged 25-45 years in good health.

V and J are TRBV7-9 and TRBJ2-7; D is perhaps TRBD1 (5 bases). The germline CDR1 and CDR2 sequences are SEHNR and FQNEAQ (reference sequence). The CDR3 totals 14 residues. The germline V and J ends were trimmed by 5 bases and 3 bases, with 14 bases remaining between them. The DNA for the CDR3 is TGTGCCAGCAGCGCGTTACAGGTAAACTACGAGCAGTACTTC. Protein sequence: CASSALQVNYEQYF.

This clone has only one observation. This chain joins TRBV29-1 and TRBJ2-7; 14 nucleotides match TRBD2. Germline CDR1 and CDR2: SQVTM and ANQGSEA. The CDR3 extends over 14 amino acids. Trimming cost V 5 bases and J 6 bases; bases outside gene matches: 6. This chain's CDR3 is CSVPGTSGSSEQYF. CDR3 DNA sequence: TGCAGCGTTCCCGGGACTAGCGGGAGTTCCGAGCAGTACTTC.

The rearrangement links TRBV25-1 to TRBJ2-5; 9 positions match TRBD2. CDR1 is MGHDK and CDR2 is SYGVNS in the germline V gene. The CDR3 is 13 residues long. V lost 8 bases and J lost 1; bases outside the gene matches: 2. For the CDR3, the DNA is TGTGCCAGCGGGGGACTAGCCCAAGAGACCCAGTACTTC. This gives the protein CASGGLAQETQYF.

V usage is TRBV7-2 and J usage is TRBJ2-1, with D tentatively TRBD1 or TRBD2 (5 bases each). The CDR3 contains 14 residues. Germline V gives CDR1 SGHTA, CDR2 FQGNSA. V lost 7 bases, J lost 6 bases, and 16 bases lay in between. In DNA, the CDR3 is TGTGCCAGCATCTTCCTTCGGGACGGCAATGAGCAGTTCTTC. Its translation: CASIFLRDGNEQFF.

The CDR3 sequence is CASSIQGLGNYGYTF. The DNA for the CDR3 is TGTGCCAGCAGTATTCAGGGATTGGGTAACTATGGCTACACCTTC. The chain couples TRBV27 to TRBJ1-2; perhaps TRBD1 as D (5 bases). CDR1 and CDR2 from the germline V gene are MNHEY and SMNVEV (reference sequence). This CDR3 spans 15 amino acids. V shed 5 bases and J shed 1 base, with 14 bases lying between them.

The V call is TRBV28, the J call TRBJ2-5; D might be TRBD1 or TRBD2, each matching 5 bases. CDR1 and CDR2 (germline): MDHEN, SYDVKM. V lost 6 bases, J lost 1 base, and 27 bases lay in between. The CDR3 totals 19 residues. The CDR3 sequence: CASRTNTPGPESPQETQYF. CDR3 in DNA: TGTGCCAGCAGAACAAACACACCGGGACCCGAATCCCCCCAAGAGACCCAGTACTTC.

The CDR3 here is CASSVGTGNEQYF. The DNA of the CDR3 is TGTGCCAGTAGTGTCGGGACAGGGAACGAGCAGTACTTC. J is TRBJ2-7 and V is TRBV19, with 9 nucleotides matching TRBD1. V trimming: 5 bases; J trimming: 5 bases; junction bases outside the gene matches: 4. Germline V gene sequence: CDR1 LNHDA, CDR2 SQIVND (reference sequence). The CDR3 covers 13 residues.

The chain uses TRBV4-3 and TRBJ2-1; 8 nucleotides match TRBD1. This CDR3 contains 13 residues. Germline CDR1 is LGHNA and CDR2 is YSLEER. Trimming at V came to 2 bases and at J to 10 bases, leaving 4 bases not matched to a gene. CDR3 nucleotide sequence: TGCGCCAGCAGCCAACAACAGGGGGTCGAGCAGTTCTTC. Residues: CASSQQQGVEQFF.

This clone was observed once. This chain uses TRBV19 with TRBJ2-1, with 9 bases that match TRBD2. CDR3 length: 15 amino acids. Germline values: CDR1 LNHDA, CDR2 SQIVND (reference sequence). V lost 3 bases and J lost 9; bases outside the gene matches: 9. CDR3 protein: CASSIMGLAHGEQFF. CDR3 bases: TGTGCCAGTAGTATTATGGGACTAGCCCACGGTGAGCAGTTCTTC.

The rearrangement uses TRBV25-1 and TRBJ2-5, with no clear D. Germline CDR1 is MGHDK and CDR2 is SYGVNS. V lost 5 bases and J lost 4, with 8 bases in between. The CDR3 spans 12 residues. This CDR3 reads CASSQLGETQYF. The DNA for the CDR3 is TGTGCCAGCAGTCAACTGGGAGAGACCCAGTACTTC.

The V gene is TRBV27, the J gene TRBJ2-2; TRBD2 matches at 9 bases. The CDR3 extends over 17 amino acids. V dropped 6 bases and J dropped 2; count of bases not matched to a gene: 10. The germline CDR1 and CDR2 sequences are MNHEY and SMNVEV (reference sequence). CDR3 nucleotides: TGTGCCAGCAGCCCCTACAGTAGCGGGAGTAACACCGGGGAGCTGTTTTTT. Protein product: CASSPYSSGSNTGELFF.

The V and J genes are TRBV28 and TRBJ2-1; 9 positions match TRBD2. J was trimmed by 2 bases and V by 5 bases; bases with no gene match: 10. The CDR3 runs 17 residues. In germline, CDR1 is MDHEN, CDR2 SYDVKM. The CDR3 DNA sequence: TGTGCCAGCAGTGAACCCGTAGCGGGAGTTGCCTACAATGAGCAGTTCTTC. Its translation: CASSEPVAGVAYNEQFF.

The rearrangement joins TRBV7-9 to TRBJ2-3; 8 nucleotides align to TRBD1. Germline loops: CDR1 SEHNR, CDR2 FQNEAQ (reference sequence). This CDR3 spans 16 amino acids. V dropped 7 bases and J dropped 2; count of bases not matched to a gene: 11. The DNA for the CDR3 is TGTGCCAGCACCAACCCGACAGGGGAGATCACAGATACGCAGTATTTT. This gives the protein CASTNPTGEITDTQYF. Filled out from reference TRBV7-9 and TRBJ2-3, the complete variable domain reads DTGVSQNPRHKITKRGQNVTFRCDPISEHNRLYWYRQTLGQGPEFLTYFQNEAQLEKSRLLSDRFSAERPKGSFSTLEIQRTEQGDSAMYLCASTNPTGEITDTQYFGPGTRLTVL.

This rearrangement joins TRBV7-9 to TRBJ2-5; 8 positions match TRBD1. Per germline, CDR1 SEHNR and CDR2 FQNEAQ (reference sequence). J lost 2 bases, V lost 5 bases, and 7 bases had no gene match. This CDR3 comprises 15 residues. This CDR3 reads CASSIPTGVQETQYF. CDR3 in DNA: TGTGCCAGCAGCATCCCGACAGGGGTACAAGAGACCCAGTACTTC.

The rearrangement joins TRBV2 to TRBJ1-2; unclear D gene. The V gene's germline CDR1 is SNHLY and CDR2 FYNNEI. The CDR3 has 14 amino acids. The germline V and J ends were trimmed by 3 bases and 1 base, with 9 bases remaining between them. The CDR3 DNA reads TGTGCCAGCAGTGAGGAGTGGGGTAACTATGGCTACACCTTC. It codes for CASSEEWGNYGYTF.

In its sample, this clone was seen once. The chain employs TRBV4-1 and TRBJ2-7; 8 nucleotides agree with TRBD2. J lost 0 bases, V lost 3 bases, and 7 bases had no gene match. The germline V gene has CDR1 MGHRA and CDR2 YSYEKL. This CDR3 has 16 residues. CDR3 residues: CASSQSLAASSYEQYF. DNA for the CDR3: TGCGCCAGCAGCCAGTCACTAGCGGCGAGCTCCTACGAGCAGTACTTC.

This clone appeared once. V gene TRBV2 combines with J gene TRBJ1-5, with no clear D. Germline CDR1 is SNHLY and CDR2 is FYNNEI. The V and J ends lost 2 bases and 0 bases respectively, with 17 bases between them. The CDR3 has 18 residues. CDR3 loop: CASSEMGFFSGSNQPQHF. CDR3 in DNA: TGTGCCAGCAGTGAAATGGGTTTTTTCTCGGGTAGCAATCAGCCCCAGCATTTT.

The CDR3 region is CASSTELLGQPQHF. CDR3 DNA: TGTGCCAGCAGTACGGAACTCTTAGGGCAGCCCCAGCATTTT. The chain couples TRBV28 to TRBJ1-5; D is undetermined. The V and J ends lost 5 bases and 7 bases respectively, with 15 bases between them. The germline V gene encodes CDR1 MDHEN and CDR2 SYDVKM. This CDR3 spans 14 amino acids. Filled out from reference TRBV28 and TRBJ1-5, the complete variable domain reads DVKVTQSSRYLVKRTGEKVFLECVQDMDHENMFWYRQDPGLGLRLIYFSYDVKMKEKGDIPEGYSVSREKKERFSLILESASTNQTSMYLCASSTELLGQPQHFGDGTRLSIL.